The rows below give T cell receptor beta chains drawn from one sample of a study of OX40 agonist ivuxolimab in advanced cancers. Sequencing used immunoSEQ multiplex PCR; TCRdb keeps in-frame clones, though not all of them. The sample holds 55,000 to 65,000 clones, around 84% seen once. The source was CD4+ or CD8+ T cells sorted from blood, collected in a trial of the OX40 agonist ivuxolimab. These receptors came from an adult with an advanced solid tumor such as melanoma, head and neck, liver or kidney cancer. Each CDR3 is given with its conserved first and last residue. Fields, in order: CDR3 length, J gene, clone size, V gene, CDR3 protein. Rows give clone size only sometimes, using once, few, many, or a class for an expanded clone.

CDR3 length: 15; J gene: TRBJ2-5; clone size: NA; V gene: TRBV5-1; CDR3 protein: CASSLPGPSQETQYF
CDR3 length: 12; J gene: TRBJ2-3; clone size: NA; V gene: TRBV5-1; CDR3 protein: CASSSIMDTQYF
CDR3 length: 14; J gene: TRBJ1-1; clone size: NA; V gene: TRBV10-3; CDR3 protein: CAIRPGTANTEAFF
CDR3 length: 15; J gene: TRBJ2-3; clone size: NA; V gene: TRBV30; CDR3 protein: CAWSMRALSTDTQYF
CDR3 length: 16; J gene: TRBJ1-1; clone size: NA; V gene: TRBV2; CDR3 protein: CASGKDRAIMNTEAFF
CDR3 length: 14; J gene: TRBJ2-3; clone size: NA; V gene: TRBV10-1; CDR3 protein: CASSAGAAADTQYF
CDR3 length: 16; J gene: TRBJ2-7; clone size: few; V gene: TRBV2; CDR3 protein: CASSEAGRGELYEQYF
CDR3 length: 14; J gene: TRBJ1-1; clone size: NA; V gene: TRBV6-1; CDR3 protein: CASSSVGRRREAFF
CDR3 length: 16; J gene: TRBJ1-5; clone size: NA; V gene: TRBV28; CDR3 protein: CASSPSLGAGNQPQHF
CDR3 length: 17; J gene: TRBJ2-3; clone size: once; V gene: TRBV4-1; CDR3 protein: CASSQDGRRGPTDTQYF
CDR3 length: 13; J gene: TRBJ2-3; clone size: NA; V gene: TRBV14; CDR3 protein: CASSQVNTDTQYF
CDR3 length: 16; J gene: TRBJ1-3; clone size: NA; V gene: TRBV5-1; CDR3 protein: CASSLGHASSGNTIYF